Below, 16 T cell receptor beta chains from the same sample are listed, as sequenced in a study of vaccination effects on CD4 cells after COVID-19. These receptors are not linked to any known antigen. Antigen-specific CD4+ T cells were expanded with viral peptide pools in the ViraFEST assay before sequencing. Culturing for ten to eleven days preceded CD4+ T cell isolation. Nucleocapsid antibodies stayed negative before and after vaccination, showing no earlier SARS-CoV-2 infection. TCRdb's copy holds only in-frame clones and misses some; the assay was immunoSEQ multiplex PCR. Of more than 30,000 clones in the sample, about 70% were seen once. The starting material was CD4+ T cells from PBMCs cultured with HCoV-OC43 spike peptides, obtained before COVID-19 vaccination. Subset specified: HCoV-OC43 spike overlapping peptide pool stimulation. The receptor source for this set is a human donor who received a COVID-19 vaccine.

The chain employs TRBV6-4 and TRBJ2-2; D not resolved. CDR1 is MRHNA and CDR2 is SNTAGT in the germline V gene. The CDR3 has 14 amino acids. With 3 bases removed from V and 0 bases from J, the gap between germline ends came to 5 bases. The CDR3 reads CASSEVPNTGELFF. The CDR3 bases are TGTGCCAGCAGTGAAGTCCCGAACACCGGGGAGCTGTTTTTT.

DNA of the CDR3: TGCGCCAGCAGCCAAGAATGGGGACAGGGTTATGGCTACACCTTC. This translates into CASSQEWGQGYGYTF. This chain uses TRBV4-1 with TRBJ1-2, with TRBD1 matching 9 bases. Per the germline V gene, CDR1 is MGHRA and CDR2 is YSYEKL. Unmatched junction bases numbered 4, after V lost 0 bases and J lost 5 bases. CDR3 size: 15 residues.

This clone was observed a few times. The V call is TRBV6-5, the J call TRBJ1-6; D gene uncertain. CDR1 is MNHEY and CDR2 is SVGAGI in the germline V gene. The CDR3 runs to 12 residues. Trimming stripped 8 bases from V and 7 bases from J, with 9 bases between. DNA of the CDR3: TGTGCCAGCGCGACGGGGAATTCACCCCTCCACTTT. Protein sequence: CASATGNSPLHF.

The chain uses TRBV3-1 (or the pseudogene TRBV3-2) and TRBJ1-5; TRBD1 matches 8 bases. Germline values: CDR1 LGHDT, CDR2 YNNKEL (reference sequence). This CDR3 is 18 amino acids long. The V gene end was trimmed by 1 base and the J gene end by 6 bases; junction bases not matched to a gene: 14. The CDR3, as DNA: TGTGCCAGCAGCCAAGGGCTCCAGGGGGCCCGGGGCGGTCAGCCCCAGCATTTT. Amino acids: CASSQGLQGARGGQPQHF.

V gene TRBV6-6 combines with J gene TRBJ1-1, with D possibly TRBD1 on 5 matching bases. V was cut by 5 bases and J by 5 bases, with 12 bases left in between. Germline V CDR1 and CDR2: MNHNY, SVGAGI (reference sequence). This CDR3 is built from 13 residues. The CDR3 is CASSPWGGTEAFF. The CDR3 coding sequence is TGTGCCAGCAGTCCGTGGGGGGGAACTGAAGCTTTCTTT.

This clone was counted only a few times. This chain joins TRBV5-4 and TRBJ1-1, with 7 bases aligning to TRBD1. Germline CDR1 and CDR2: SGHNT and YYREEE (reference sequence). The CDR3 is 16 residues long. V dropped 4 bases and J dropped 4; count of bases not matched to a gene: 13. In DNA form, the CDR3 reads TGTGCCAGCAGCCCTGGGGGTGACAGGGCCGCCACTGAAGCTTTCTTT. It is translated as CASSPGGDRAATEAFF.

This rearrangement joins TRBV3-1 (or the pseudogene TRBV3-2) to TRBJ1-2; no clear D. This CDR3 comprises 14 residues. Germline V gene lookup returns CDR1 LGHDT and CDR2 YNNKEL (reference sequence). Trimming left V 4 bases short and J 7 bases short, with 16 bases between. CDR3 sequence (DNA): TGTGCCAGCAGCCCTACCCCCCCCAATTCTGGCTACACCTTC. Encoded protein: CASSPTPPNSGYTF.

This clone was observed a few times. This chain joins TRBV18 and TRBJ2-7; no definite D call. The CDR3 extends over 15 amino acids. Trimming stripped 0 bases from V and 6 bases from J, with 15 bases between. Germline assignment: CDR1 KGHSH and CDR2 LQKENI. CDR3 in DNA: TGTGCCAGCTCACCACCGCACGTTAAGGACGCCGAGCAGTACTTC. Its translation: CASSPPHVKDAEQYF.

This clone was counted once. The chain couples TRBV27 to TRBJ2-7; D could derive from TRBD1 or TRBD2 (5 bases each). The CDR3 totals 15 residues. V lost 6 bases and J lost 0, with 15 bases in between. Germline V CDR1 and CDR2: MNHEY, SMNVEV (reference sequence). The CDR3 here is CASRGETVRSYEQYF. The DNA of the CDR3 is TGTGCCAGCAGGGGGGAGACAGTTCGCTCCTACGAGCAGTACTTC.

The CDR3 reads CASSLVRGVGTDTQYF. The CDR3 DNA is TGCGCCAGCAGCTTGGTCCGGGGGGTTGGCACAGATACGCAGTATTTT. J is TRBJ2-3 and V is TRBV5-1, with 7 positions matching TRBD2. The CDR3 spans 16 residues. Germline CDR1 and CDR2: SGHRS and YFSETQ. V trimming: 0 bases; J trimming: 1 base; junction bases outside the gene matches: 5.

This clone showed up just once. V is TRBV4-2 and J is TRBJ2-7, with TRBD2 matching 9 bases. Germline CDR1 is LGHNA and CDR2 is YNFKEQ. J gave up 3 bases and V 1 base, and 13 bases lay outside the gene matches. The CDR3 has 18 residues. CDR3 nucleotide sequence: TGTGCCAGCAGCCAAGCCGGGGTGGGAGCTAGCGGGGACTACGAGCAGTACTTC. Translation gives CASSQAGVGASGDYEQYF.

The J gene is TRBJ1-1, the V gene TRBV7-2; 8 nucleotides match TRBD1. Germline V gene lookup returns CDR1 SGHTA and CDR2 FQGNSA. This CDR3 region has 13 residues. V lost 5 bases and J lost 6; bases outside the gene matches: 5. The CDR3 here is CASSEDRVAEAFF. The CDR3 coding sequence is TGTGCCAGCAGCGAGGACAGGGTGGCTGAAGCTTTCTTT. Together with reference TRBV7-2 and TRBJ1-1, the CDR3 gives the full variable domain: GAGVSQSPSNKVTEKGKDVELRCDPISGHTALYWYRQSLGQGLEFLIYFQGNSAPDKSGLPSDRFSAERTGGSVSTLTIQRTQQEDSAVYLCASSEDRVAEAFFGQGTRLTVV.

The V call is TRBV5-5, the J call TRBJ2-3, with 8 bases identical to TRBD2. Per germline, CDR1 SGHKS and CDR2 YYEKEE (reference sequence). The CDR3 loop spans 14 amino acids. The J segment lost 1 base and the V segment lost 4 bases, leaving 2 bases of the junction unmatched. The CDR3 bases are TGTGCCAGCAGCACACTAGCGGGCACAGATACGCAGTATTTT. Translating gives CASSTLAGTDTQYF.

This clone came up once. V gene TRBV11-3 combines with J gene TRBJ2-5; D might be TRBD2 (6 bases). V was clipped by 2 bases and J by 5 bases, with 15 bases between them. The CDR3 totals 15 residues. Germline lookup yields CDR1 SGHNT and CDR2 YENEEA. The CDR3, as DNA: TGTGCCAGCAGCTTAACGGGACTGGCCAAGGAGACCCAGTACTTC. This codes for CASSLTGLAKETQYF.

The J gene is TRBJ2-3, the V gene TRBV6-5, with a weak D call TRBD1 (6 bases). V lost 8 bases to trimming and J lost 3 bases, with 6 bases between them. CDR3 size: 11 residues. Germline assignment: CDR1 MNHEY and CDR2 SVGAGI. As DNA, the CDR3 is TGTGCCAGCGGACAGACAGATACGCAGTATTTT. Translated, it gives CASGQTDTQYF.

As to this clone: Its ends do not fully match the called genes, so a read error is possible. Here the CDR3 reads CASRGPNAEAFF. Here the CDR3 DNA reads TGTGCCAGCAGAGGACCGAACGCTGAAGCTTTCTTT. This sequence joins TRBV12-3 or TRBV12-4 and TRBJ1-1; the D is unclear. The CDR3 has 12 residues.